The rows below give T cell receptor beta chains drawn from one sample of a study of cytomegalovirus exposure and HLA in healthy donors. Here immunoSEQ multiplex PCR was the method, and the copy in TCRdb shows in-frame clones only, minus some. In the table there are approximately 170,000 clones, 85% of which are singletons. The sample consisted of PBMCs. Receptors originate from a boy aged 2 to 9 in good health and CMV-seronegative. Each CDR3 is given with its conserved first and last residue. The order of the fields is clone size, V gene, J gene, CDR3 protein. For some rows the clone size is stated as once, few or many, or as a class when expanded; others skip it.

abundance: NA; v_gene: TRBV2; j_gene: TRBJ2-7; CDR3aa: CASKTGQGKYEQYF
abundance: NA; v_gene: TRBV13; j_gene: TRBJ1-2; CDR3aa: CASSYPQGSYGYTF
abundance: NA; v_gene: TRBV11-2; j_gene: TRBJ1-5; CDR3aa: CASRLGDRGIRNQPQHF
abundance: NA; v_gene: TRBV5-8; j_gene: TRBJ2-7; CDR3aa: CASSFGGLKYEQYF
abundance: NA; v_gene: TRBV11-1; j_gene: TRBJ2-2; CDR3aa: CASSLRGLAGAGELFF
abundance: NA; v_gene: TRBV5-4; j_gene: TRBJ1-2; CDR3aa: CASSFWGLLNYGYTF
abundance: NA; v_gene: TRBV12-5; j_gene: TRBJ2-3; CDR3aa: CASGRPNRGRGFSTDTQYF
abundance: NA; v_gene: TRBV14; j_gene: TRBJ1-2; CDR3aa: CASSQGTGWSTYGYTF
abundance: NA; v_gene: TRBV28; j_gene: TRBJ2-7; CDR3aa: CASSPTGDEQYF
abundance: NA; v_gene: TRBV4-1; j_gene: TRBJ2-2; CDR3aa: CASTLGLAENTGELFF
abundance: NA; v_gene: TRBV28; j_gene: TRBJ1-2; CDR3aa: CASSSPNTGTGKSYTF
abundance: NA; v_gene: TRBV30; j_gene: TRBJ2-6; CDR3aa: CAWSGTDLSGANVLTF
abundance: NA; v_gene: TRBV28; j_gene: TRBJ1-2; CDR3aa: CASSKIGGPKGYTF
abundance: once; v_gene: TRBV19; j_gene: TRBJ1-5; CDR3aa: CASSIVWSYSNQPQHF
abundance: NA; v_gene: TRBV4-2; j_gene: TRBJ1-4; CDR3aa: CASSQDSSREKLFF
abundance: NA; v_gene: TRBV5-1; j_gene: TRBJ1-2; CDR3aa: CASSLELATVSGYTF
abundance: NA; v_gene: TRBV10-3; j_gene: TRBJ2-7; CDR3aa: CAISESRLAASQDQEPSYEQYF
abundance: NA; v_gene: TRBV6-1; j_gene: TRBJ1-1; CDR3aa: CASSGDPGVNTEAFF
abundance: NA; v_gene: TRBV6-4; j_gene: TRBJ2-5; CDR3aa: CASTVEGQETQYF
abundance: once; v_gene: TRBV10-2; j_gene: TRBJ2-3; CDR3aa: CASGSEDRGAWDTQYF
abundance: NA; v_gene: TRBV27; j_gene: TRBJ2-2; CDR3aa: CASSSAGPGTGELFF
abundance: NA; v_gene: TRBV13; j_gene: TRBJ2-4; CDR3aa: CASSRLLGGKNIQYF
abundance: few; v_gene: TRBV27; j_gene: TRBJ2-7; CDR3aa: CASSFGSGRTYEQYF
abundance: NA; v_gene: TRBV7-9; j_gene: TRBJ1-2; CDR3aa: CSSTIWGDYGYTF
abundance: NA; v_gene: TRBV4-1; j_gene: TRBJ2-3; CDR3aa: CASSQVPSSTDTQYF